This TCR beta chain derives from a study of T-cell memory formation after mild COVID-19. Regarding the study as a whole: Contracting CD8+ clones were enriched in EMRA, CD4+ mainly in CM and EM. A subset of responding clones appeared in pre-infection memory, suggesting cross-reactive memory joined.

Concerning this clonotype: Its antigen is as yet unknown.

5'RACE primed at constant segments yielded TCR alpha and TCR beta cDNA libraries bearing sample barcodes and UMIs. TCRdb called the 5' RACE reads again in MiXCR, with one record for every CDR3 protein. The table lists under 300,000 distinct CDR3 sequences, about 17% of them singletons. V gave up 6 bases and J gave up 5 bases; unmatched junction bases: 11. This CDR3 is 15 amino acids long. CDR1 and CDR2 (germline): SNHLY, FYNNEI. The source is a man between 18 and 35 years old who had mild COVID-19 (a few samples of this study predate the infection). Cell type and time point are not known. Specimen: PBMCs or a T cell subset sorted from them (not recorded which). The chain carries TRBV2 and TRBJ2-5; TRBD2 matches at 8 bases. The CDR3 region is CASRAGRVAGETQYF. CDR3 coding DNA: TGTGCCAGCAGGGCGGGAAGGGTAGCGGGGGAGACCCAGTACTTC. Combining the CDR3 with reference TRBV2 and TRBJ2-5 gives the whole variable domain EPEVTQTPSHQVTQMGQEVILRCVPISNHLYFYWYRQILGQKVEFLVSFYNNEISEKSEIFDDQFSVERPDGSNFTLKIRSTKLEDSAMYFCASRAGRVAGETQYFGPGTRLLVL.